This T cell receptor (beta chain) was identified during a study of CD8 T cells in ankylosing spondylitis. Findings and caveats of the study: Ankylosing spondylitis blood appeared to be characterized by a TCR beta motif of under ten highly homologous variants. CD8+ by phenotype, disease-linked clones were relatively rare in peripheral blood. Disease-linked clones reportedly concentrated significantly in matched ankylosing spondylitis synovial fluid.

The germline gives CDR1 MNHEY, CDR2 SMNVEV (reference sequence). With V trimmed by 6 bases and J by 2 bases, 4 bases remained unmatched. CDR3 size: 15 residues. This clonotype was found many times. Its antigen is currently unknown. 5'-RACE, quantitative and with molecular barcodes, yielded the TCR beta libraries. In TCRdb, the 5' RACE reads were re-called with MiXCR into one record per CDR3 protein. The table includes 200,000 to 300,000 distinct CDR3 sequences, roughly a tenth detected once. What was sequenced was blood, either unsorted or a sorted T cell fraction (not recorded which). The receptor was isolated from a male donor with ankylosing spondylitis or in good health (not recorded which). The chain recombines TRBV27 with TRBJ2-1; 10 bases agree with TRBD1. The CDR3 loop reads CASREGTGAYNEQFF. CDR3 sequence (DNA): TGTGCCAGCAGAGAAGGGACAGGGGCCTACAATGAGCAGTTCTTC.